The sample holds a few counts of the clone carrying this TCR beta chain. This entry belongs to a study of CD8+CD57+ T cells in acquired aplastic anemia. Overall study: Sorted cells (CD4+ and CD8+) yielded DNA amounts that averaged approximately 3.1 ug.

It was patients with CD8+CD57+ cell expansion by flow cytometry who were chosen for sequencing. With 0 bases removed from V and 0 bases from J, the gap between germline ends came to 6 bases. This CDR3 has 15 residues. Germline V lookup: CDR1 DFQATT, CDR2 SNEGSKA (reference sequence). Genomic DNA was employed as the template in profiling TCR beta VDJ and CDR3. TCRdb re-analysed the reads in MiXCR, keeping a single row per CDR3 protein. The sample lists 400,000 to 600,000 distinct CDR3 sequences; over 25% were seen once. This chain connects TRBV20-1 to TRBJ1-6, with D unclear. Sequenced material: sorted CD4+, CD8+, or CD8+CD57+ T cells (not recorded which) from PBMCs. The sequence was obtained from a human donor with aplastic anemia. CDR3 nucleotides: TGCAGTGCTAGAGATCCCAGCTCCTATAATTCACCCCTCCACTTT. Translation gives CSARDPSSYNSPLHF.